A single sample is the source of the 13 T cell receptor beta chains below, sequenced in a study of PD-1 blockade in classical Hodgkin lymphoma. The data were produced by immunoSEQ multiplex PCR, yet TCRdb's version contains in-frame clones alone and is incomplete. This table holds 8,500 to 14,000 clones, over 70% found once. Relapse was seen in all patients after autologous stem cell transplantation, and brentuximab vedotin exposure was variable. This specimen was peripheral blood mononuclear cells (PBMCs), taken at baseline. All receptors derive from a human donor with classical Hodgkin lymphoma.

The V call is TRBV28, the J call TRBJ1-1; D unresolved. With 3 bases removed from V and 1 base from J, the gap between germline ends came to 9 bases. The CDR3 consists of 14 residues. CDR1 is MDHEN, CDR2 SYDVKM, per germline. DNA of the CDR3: TGTGCCAGCAGTTTGGTTTCGGCGAACACTGAAGCTTTCTTT. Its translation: CASSLVSANTEAFF.

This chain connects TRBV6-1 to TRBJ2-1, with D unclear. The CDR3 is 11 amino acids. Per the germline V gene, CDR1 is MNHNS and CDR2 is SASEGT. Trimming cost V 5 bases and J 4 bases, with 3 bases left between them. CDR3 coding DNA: TGTGCCAGCAGTACTTACAATGAGCAGTTCTTC. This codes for CASSTYNEQFF.

CDR3 amino acids: CASSPGGARLTEAFF. Written as DNA, the CDR3 is TGTGCCAGCAGCCCGGGGGGCGCCCGTTTAACTGAAGCTTTCTTT. The rearrangement uses TRBV21-1 and TRBJ1-1. TRBV21-1 is marked as a pseudogene. The CDR3 runs to 15 residues.

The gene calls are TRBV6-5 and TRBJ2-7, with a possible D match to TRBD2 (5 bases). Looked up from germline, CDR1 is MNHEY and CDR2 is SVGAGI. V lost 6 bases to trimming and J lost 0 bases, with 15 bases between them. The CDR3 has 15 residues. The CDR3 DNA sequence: TGTGCCAGCAGGCCCCCGGGCGGGTCCTCCTACGAGCAGTACTTC. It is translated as CASRPPGGSSYEQYF.

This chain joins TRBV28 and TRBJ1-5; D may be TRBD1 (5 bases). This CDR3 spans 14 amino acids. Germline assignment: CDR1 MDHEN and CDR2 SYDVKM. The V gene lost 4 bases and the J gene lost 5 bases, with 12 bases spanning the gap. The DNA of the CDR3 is TGTGCCAGCAGTTCGGGGGAGGGGTATCAGCCCCAGCATTTT. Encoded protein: CASSSGEGYQPQHF.

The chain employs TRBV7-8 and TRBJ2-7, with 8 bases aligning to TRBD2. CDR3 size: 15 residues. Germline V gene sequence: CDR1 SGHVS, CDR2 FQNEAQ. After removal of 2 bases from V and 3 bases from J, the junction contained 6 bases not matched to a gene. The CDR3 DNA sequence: TGTGCCAGCAGCTTAACTAGCGGAATACACTACGAGCAGTACTTC. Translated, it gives CASSLTSGIHYEQYF.

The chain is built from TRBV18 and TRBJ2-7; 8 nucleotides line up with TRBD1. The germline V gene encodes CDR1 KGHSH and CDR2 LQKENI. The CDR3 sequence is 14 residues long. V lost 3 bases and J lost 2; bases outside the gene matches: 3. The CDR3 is CASSPGQGTYEQYF. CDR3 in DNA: TGTGCCAGCTCACCCGGACAGGGAACCTACGAGCAGTACTTC. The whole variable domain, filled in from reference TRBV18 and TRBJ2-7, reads NAGVMQNPRHLVRRRGQEARLRCSPMKGHSHVYWYRQLPEEGLKFMVYLQKENIIDESGMPKERFSAEFPKEGPSILRIQQVVRGDSAAYFCASSPGQGTYEQYFGPGTRLTVT.

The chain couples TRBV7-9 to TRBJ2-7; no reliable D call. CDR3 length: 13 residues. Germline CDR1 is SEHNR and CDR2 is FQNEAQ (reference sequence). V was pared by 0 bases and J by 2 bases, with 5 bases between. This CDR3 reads CASSLAATYEQYF. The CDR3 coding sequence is TGTGCCAGCAGCTTAGCCGCGACCTACGAGCAGTACTTC.

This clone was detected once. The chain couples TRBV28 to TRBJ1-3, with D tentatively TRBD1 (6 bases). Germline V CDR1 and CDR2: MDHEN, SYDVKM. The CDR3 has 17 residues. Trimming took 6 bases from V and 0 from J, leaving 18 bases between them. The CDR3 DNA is TGTGCCAGCAGCGCTCGAGGACAGACCTTCTCTGGAAACACCATATATTTT. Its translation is CASSARGQTFSGNTIYF.

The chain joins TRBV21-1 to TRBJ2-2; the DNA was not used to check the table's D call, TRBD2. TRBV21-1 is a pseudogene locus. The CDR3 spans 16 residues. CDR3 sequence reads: CASSTPSGTNTGELFF. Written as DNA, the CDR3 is TGTGCCAGCAGCACCCCGAGCGGGACAAACACCGGGGAGCTGTTTTTT.

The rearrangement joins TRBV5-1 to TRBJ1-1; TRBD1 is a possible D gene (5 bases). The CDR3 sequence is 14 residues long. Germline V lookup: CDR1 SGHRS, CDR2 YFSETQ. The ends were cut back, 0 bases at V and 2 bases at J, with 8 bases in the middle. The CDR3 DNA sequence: TGCGCCAGCAGCTTGGCCGGACAAAACACTGAAGCTTTCTTT. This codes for CASSLAGQNTEAFF.

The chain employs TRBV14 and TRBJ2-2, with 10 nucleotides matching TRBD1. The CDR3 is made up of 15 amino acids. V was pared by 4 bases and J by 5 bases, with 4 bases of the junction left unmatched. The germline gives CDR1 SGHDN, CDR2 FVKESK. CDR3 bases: TGTGCCAGCAGCCGACAGGGGGCAGGAACCGGGGAGCTGTTTTTT. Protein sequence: CASSRQGAGTGELFF.

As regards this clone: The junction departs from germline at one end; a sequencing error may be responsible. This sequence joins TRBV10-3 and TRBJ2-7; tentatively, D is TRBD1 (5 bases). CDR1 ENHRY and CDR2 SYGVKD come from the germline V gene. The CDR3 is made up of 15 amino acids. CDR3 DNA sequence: TGTGCCAGCAGTCCTTCCGACAGTTCGTTCTACGAGCAGTACTTC. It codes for CASSPSDSSFYEQYF.